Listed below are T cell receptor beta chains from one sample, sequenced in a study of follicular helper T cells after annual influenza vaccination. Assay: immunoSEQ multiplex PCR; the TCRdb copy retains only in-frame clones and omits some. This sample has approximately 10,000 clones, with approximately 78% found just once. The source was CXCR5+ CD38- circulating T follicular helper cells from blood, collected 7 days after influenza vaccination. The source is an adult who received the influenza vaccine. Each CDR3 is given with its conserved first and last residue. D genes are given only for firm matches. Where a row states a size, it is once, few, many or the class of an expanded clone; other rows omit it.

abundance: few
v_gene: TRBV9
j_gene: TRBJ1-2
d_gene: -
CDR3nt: TGTGCCAGCACCGCGAGCGGGGATGGCTACACCTTC
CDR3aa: CASTASGDGYTF

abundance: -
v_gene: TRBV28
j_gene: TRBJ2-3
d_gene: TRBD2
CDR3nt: TGTGCCAGCAGTTTTCCCGGGACTAGCGGGTTAACAGATACGCAGTATTTT
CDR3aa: CASSFPGTSGLTDTQYF

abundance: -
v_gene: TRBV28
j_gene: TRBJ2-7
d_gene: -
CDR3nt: TGTGCCAGCAGTGAACCCTCGGGGGGCCTCGTCGAGCAGTACTTC
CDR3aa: CASSEPSGGLVEQYF

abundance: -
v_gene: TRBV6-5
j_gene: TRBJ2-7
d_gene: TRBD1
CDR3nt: TGTGCCAGCACATCACAGGGGGCTGTGGCCTACGAGCAGTACTTC
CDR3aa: CASTSQGAVAYEQYF

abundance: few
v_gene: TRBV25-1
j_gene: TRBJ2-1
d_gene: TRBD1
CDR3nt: TGTGCCAGCCGGGACGACAGGGGACCCTATGAGCAGTTCTTC
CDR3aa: CASRDDRGPYEQFF

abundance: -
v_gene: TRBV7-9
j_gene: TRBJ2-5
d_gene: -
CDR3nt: TGTGCCAGCAGCCCCTCGGGTGGGGGCGTTCTTCCAGAGACCCAGTACTTC
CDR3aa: CASSPSGGGVLPETQYF

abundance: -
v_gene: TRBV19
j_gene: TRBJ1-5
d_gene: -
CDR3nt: TGTGCCAGTAGACCCTTTTTCTCAAGCAATCAGCCCCAGCATTTT
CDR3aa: CASRPFFSSNQPQHF

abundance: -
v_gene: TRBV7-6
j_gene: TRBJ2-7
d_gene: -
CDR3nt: TGTGCCAGCAGCCCGATGGCGATCCGGTCCTACGAGCAGTACTTC
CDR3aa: CASSPMAIRSYEQYF

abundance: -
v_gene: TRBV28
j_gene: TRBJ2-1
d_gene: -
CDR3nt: TGTGCCAGCAGCCAAATAAACGGGCCCTACAATGAGCAGTTCTTC
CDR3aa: CASSQINGPYNEQFF

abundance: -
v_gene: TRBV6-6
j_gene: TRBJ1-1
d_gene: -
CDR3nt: TGTGCCAGCAGTTACTCGAAAGGAACTGAAGCTTTCTTT
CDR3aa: CASSYSKGTEAFF

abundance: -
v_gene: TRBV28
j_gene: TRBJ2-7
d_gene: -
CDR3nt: TGTGCCAGCAGTTTAACAGGGCTCGAGCAGTACTTC
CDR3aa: CASSLTGLEQYF

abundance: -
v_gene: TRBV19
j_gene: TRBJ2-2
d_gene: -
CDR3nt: TGTGCCAGTAGCGAGGGGGACTGGGCCGGGGAGCTGTTTTTT
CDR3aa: CASSEGDWAGELFF

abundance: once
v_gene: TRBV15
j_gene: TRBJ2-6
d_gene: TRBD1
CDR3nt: TGTGCCACCACTTCCGTCGGACAGGGGTACTCTGGGGCCAACGTCCTGACTTTC
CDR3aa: CATTSVGQGYSGANVLTF

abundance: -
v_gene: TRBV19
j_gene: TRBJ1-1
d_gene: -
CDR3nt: TGTGCCAGTATGAGTGAGAGAGGGGCCATGAACACTGAAGCTTTCTTT
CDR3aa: CASMSERGAMNTEAFF

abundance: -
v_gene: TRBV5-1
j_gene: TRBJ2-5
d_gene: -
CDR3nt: TGCGCCAGCAGCTACGACGGACGGCTCCCCCACTTC
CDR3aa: CASSYDGRLPHF

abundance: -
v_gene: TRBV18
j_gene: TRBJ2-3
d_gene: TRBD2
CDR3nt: TGTGCCAGCTCGCCCGGACTAGCGGGGGGGATAGATACGCAGTATTTT
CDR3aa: CASSPGLAGGIDTQYF

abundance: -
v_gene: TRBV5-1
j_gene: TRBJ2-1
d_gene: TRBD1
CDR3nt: TGCGCCAGCAGCACCGGGACAGGGGGCGCGCCCTACAATGAGCAGTTCTTC
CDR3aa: CASSTGTGGAPYNEQFF

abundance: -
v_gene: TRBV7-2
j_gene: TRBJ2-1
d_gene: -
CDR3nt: TGTGCCAGCAGCTTAGCCCAAAGCTCCTACAATGAGCAGTTCTTC
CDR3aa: CASSLAQSSYNEQFF

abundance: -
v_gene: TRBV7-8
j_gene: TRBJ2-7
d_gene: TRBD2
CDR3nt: TGTGCCAGCAGCTTAGCCCCCTCCCGGCGCAGCGGGAGCATTAACGAGCAGTACTTC
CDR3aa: CASSLAPSRRSGSINEQYF

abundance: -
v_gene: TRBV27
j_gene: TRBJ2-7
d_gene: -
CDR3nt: TGTGCCAGCAGCCGTGGACAGAGGCACGAGCAGTACTTC
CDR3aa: CASSRGQRHEQYF

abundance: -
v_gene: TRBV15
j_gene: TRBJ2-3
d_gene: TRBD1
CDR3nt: TGTGCCACCAGCAGAGGCATGGACAGGTCCACAGATACGCAGTATTTT
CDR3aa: CATSRGMDRSTDTQYF

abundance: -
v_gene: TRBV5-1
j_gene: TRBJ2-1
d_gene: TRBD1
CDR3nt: TGCGCCAGCAGCTTGGAATCCGGGACAGTCGCTAAGCAGTTCTTC
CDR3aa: CASSLESGTVAKQFF

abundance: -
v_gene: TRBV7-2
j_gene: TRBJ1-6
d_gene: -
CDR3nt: TGTGCCAGCAGCCCCGGACCGCGAACTTCACCCCTCCACTTT
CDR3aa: CASSPGPRTSPLHF

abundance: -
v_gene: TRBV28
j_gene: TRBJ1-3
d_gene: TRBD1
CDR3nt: TGTGCCAGCAGCCTAGGACAGGTCTCTGGAAACACCATATATTTT
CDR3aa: CASSLGQVSGNTIYF

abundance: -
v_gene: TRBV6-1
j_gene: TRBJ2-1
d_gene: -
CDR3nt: TGTGCCAGCAGTGAAGGCGTCAGCGGTTACAATGAGCAGTTCTTC
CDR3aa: CASSEGVSGYNEQFF

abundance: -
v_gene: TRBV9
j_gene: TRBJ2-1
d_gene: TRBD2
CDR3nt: TGTGCCAGCAGCTCACAGCGGGGGGGAACCTACAATGAGCAGTTCTTC
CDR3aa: CASSSQRGGTYNEQFF

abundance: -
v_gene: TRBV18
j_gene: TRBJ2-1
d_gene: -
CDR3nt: TGTGCCAGCTCACCCGGTAACTACAATGAGCAGTTCTTC
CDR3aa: CASSPGNYNEQFF

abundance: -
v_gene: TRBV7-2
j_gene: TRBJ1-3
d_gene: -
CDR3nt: TGTGCCAGCAGCTCCGGAAGGGGCTCTGGAAACACCATATATTTT
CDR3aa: CASSSGRGSGNTIYF

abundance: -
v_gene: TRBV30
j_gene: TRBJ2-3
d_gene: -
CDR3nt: TGTGCCTGGAGGGCCCGGAGCACAGATACGCAGTATTTT
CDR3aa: CAWRARSTDTQYF

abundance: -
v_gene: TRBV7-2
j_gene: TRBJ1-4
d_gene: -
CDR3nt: TGTGCCAGCAGCTTAAGTACAGATGAAAAACTGTTTTTT
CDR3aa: CASSLSTDEKLFF

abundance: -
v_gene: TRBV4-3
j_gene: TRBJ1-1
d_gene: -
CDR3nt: TGCGCCAGCAGCCAAGCCCCCCTTGGCGCTGAAGCTTTCTTT
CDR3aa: CASSQAPLGAEAFF

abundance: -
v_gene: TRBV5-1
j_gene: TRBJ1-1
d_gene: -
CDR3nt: TGCGCCAGCAGCCCCGGGAACACTGAAGCTTTCTTT
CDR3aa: CASSPGNTEAFF

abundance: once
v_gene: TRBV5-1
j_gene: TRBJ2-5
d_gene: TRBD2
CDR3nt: TGCGCCAGCAGCTTTAATCCGGGACTACAAGAGACCCAGTACTTC
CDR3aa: CASSFNPGLQETQYF

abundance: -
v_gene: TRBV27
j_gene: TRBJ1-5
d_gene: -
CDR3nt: TGTGCCAGCAGTTTATCGAAGGGTCAGCCCCAGCATTTT
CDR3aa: CASSLSKGQPQHF

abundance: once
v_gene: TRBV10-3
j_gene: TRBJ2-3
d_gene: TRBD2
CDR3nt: TGTGCCATCAGTGACGGGACTAGCGGAGCAGATACGCAGTATTTT
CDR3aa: CAISDGTSGADTQYF

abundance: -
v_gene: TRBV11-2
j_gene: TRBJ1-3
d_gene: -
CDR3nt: TGTGCCAGCAGCTTAGGGGGGACCTCTGGAAACACCATATATTTT
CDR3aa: CASSLGGTSGNTIYF

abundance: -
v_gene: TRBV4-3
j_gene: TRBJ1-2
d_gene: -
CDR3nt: TGCGCCAGCAGCCAAGAACAAAGGGAGATCGATGGCTACACCTTC
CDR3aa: CASSQEQREIDGYTF

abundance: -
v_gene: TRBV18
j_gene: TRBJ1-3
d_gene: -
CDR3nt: TGTGCCAGCTCACGGGACATAGCGGACGGAAACACCATATATTTT
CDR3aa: CASSRDIADGNTIYF

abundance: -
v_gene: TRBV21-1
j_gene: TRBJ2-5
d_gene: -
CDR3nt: TGTGCCAGCAATCCACTTCCCCTAGAGACCCAGTACTTC
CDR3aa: CASNPLPLETQYF

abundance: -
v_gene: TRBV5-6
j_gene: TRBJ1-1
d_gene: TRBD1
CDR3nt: TGTGCCAGCAGCTTGGCCGACAGGGGTGAAGCTTTCTTT
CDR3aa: CASSLADRGEAFF

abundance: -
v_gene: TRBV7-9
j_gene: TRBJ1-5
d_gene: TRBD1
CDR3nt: TGTGCCAGCAGCCTCTCAGGGGGTAATCAGCCCCAGCATTTT
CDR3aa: CASSLSGGNQPQHF

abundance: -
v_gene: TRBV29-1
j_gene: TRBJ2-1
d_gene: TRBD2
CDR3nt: TGCAGCGTTGAAGTCGGCCCCGGCGGGACTAGCGGGTACAATGAGCAGTTCTTC
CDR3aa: CSVEVGPGGTSGYNEQFF

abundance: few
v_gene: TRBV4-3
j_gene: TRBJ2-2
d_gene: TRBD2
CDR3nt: TGCGCCAGCAGTTATACTAGCGCCGGCACCGGGGAGCTGTTTTTT
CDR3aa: CASSYTSAGTGELFF

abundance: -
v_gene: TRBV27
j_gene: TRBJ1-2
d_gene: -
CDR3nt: TGTGGCCGGCAGGGCCCGACTAACTATGGCTACACCTTC
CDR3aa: CGRQGPTNYGYTF

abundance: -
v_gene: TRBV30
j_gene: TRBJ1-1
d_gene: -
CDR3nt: TGTGCCTGGAGTTTTAGTCAGCGGAACACTGAAGCTTTCTTT
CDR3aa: CAWSFSQRNTEAFF